This TCR beta chain was sequenced during a study of response to subunit inactivated influenza vaccine. The germline V gene encodes CDR1 SGHRS and CDR2 YFSETQ. The V end was cut by 6 bases, the J end by 0 bases, with 12 bases between. The CDR3 runs to 14 residues. MiXCR, applied by TCRdb to the RT-PCR reads, yields one record per CDR3 protein. The data contain 650,000 to 800,000 distinct CDR3 sequences, about 15% of them singletons. Study-wide findings and caveats: Every seasonal influenza vaccination brings in few new T cells, the authors suggested.

This clonotype was recorded once. Its specificity is unknown. This TCR derives from a man aged 45 to 65 who received an inactivated influenza vaccine. The material was PBMCs from blood, obtained approximately 15 days before vaccination. The chain links TRBV5-1 to TRBJ1-1; TRBD1 might be the D (5 bases). The CDR3: CASKVDTMNTEAFF. The CDR3 DNA reads as TGCGCCAGCAAGGTGGACACCATGAACACTGAAGCTTTCTTT.